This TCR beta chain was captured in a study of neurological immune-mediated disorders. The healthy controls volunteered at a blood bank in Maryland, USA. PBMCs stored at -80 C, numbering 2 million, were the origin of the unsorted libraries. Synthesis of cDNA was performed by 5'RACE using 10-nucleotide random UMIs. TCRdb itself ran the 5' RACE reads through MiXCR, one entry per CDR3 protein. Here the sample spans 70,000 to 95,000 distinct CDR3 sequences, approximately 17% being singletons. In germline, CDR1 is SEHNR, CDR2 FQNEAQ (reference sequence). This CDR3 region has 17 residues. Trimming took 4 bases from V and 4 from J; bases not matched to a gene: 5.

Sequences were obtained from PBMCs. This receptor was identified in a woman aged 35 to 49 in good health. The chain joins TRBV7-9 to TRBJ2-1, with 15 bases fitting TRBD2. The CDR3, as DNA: TGTGCCAGCAGCTGGGGACTAGCGGGGGGACCGTACAATGAGCAGTTCTTC. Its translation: CASSWGLAGGPYNEQFF.